Presented here are 21 T cell receptor beta chains from one specimen sequenced in a study of blood T cell repertoires in COVID-19. Sequencing was performed with immunoSEQ multiplex PCR; in TCRdb, only in-frame clones are kept and a portion is missing. This table holds roughly 250,000 clones, approximately 84% found once. Sequencing was done on a sample of peripheral blood. The receptors shown here come from a human donor in a cohort sampled during active COVID-19.

The J gene is TRBJ1-6, the V gene TRBV27; D is unclear. The V gene lost 5 bases and the J gene lost 10 bases, with 12 bases spanning the gap. This CDR3 comprises 13 residues. CDR1 and CDR2 from the germline V gene are MNHEY and SMNVEV (reference sequence). The CDR3 bases are TGTGCCAGCAGTCCTCCGACACCATCACCCCTCCACTTT. It is translated as CASSPPTPSPLHF.

The chain joins TRBV7-8 to TRBJ2-5, with 8 nucleotides matching TRBD1. V lost 3 bases to trimming and J lost 4 bases; unmatched junction nucleotides: 10. Germline V gene data show CDR1 as SGHVS and CDR2 as FQNEAQ. The CDR3 totals 16 residues. The CDR3 protein is CASSFAPRGRRETQYF. For the CDR3, the DNA is TGTGCCAGCAGCTTTGCGCCCAGGGGGCGGAGAGAGACCCAGTACTTC.

This clone was counted between two and nine times. V is TRBV28 and J is TRBJ1-1; weak D call: TRBD1 (5 bases). CDR1 MDHEN and CDR2 SYDVKM come from the germline V gene. The CDR3 runs 14 residues. V was cut by 5 bases and J by 2 bases, with 12 bases left in between. The CDR3: CASSKITGNTEAFF. In DNA form, the CDR3 reads TGTGCCAGCAGTAAGATAACAGGAAACACTGAAGCTTTCTTT.

The rearrangement joins TRBV28 to TRBJ2-7; 10 bases are a match to TRBD2. J lost 5 bases, V lost 4 bases, and 8 bases had no gene match. CDR3 length equals 15 residues. CDR1 and CDR2 from the germline V gene are MDHEN and SYDVKM. CDR3 coding DNA: TGTGCCAGCAGTTCTGAGACTAGCGGGTTCAACGAGCAGTACTTC. As protein: CASSSETSGFNEQYF.

The chain is built from TRBV19 and TRBJ2-7, with 8 positions matching TRBD1. The CDR3 runs 15 residues. J gave up 4 bases and V 6 bases, and 11 bases lay outside the gene matches. Germline assignment: CDR1 LNHDA and CDR2 SQIVND (reference sequence). The CDR3 DNA is TGTGCCAGTAGACCCGACAGGGGCGATCTTTACGAGCAGTACTTC. As protein: CASRPDRGDLYEQYF. The whole variable domain, filled in from reference TRBV19 and TRBJ2-7, reads DGGITQSPKYLFRKEGQNVTLSCEQNLNHDAMYWYRQDPGQGLRLIYYSQIVNDFQKGDIAEGYSVSREKKESFPLTVTSAQKNPTAFYLCASRPDRGDLYEQYFGPGTRLTVT.

Comments on this clone: Other DNA variants within this sample encode the same CDR3. This chain connects TRBV18 to TRBJ2-7; 7 bases fit TRBD2. Trimming cost V 3 bases and J 4 bases; bases outside gene matches: 0. Looked up from germline, CDR1 is KGHSH and CDR2 is LQKENI. The CDR3 has 12 amino acids. The CDR3 nucleotides are TGTGCCAGCTCACCGGGGGGGTACGAGCAGTACTTC. Translated: CASSPGGYEQYF. Combining the CDR3 with reference TRBV18 and TRBJ2-7 gives the whole variable domain NAGVMQNPRHLVRRRGQEARLRCSPMKGHSHVYWYRQLPEEGLKFMVYLQKENIIDESGMPKERFSAEFPKEGPSILRIQQVVRGDSAAYFCASSPGGYEQYFGPGTRLTVT.

This clone appeared once. The genes are TRBV14 and TRBJ2-2; 7 nucleotides agree with TRBD1. The J segment lost 5 bases and the V segment lost 4 bases, leaving 7 bases of the junction unmatched. This CDR3 spans 15 amino acids. The germline CDR1 and CDR2 sequences are SGHDN and FVKESK. CDR3: CASSRQGGKTGELFF. CDR3 nucleotides: TGTGCCAGCAGCCGACAGGGTGGGAAAACCGGGGAGCTGTTTTTT.

The chain employs TRBV2 and TRBJ1-1, with D unresolved. The CDR3 consists of 15 residues. From germline, CDR1 is SNHLY and CDR2 FYNNEI. Trimming stripped 5 bases from V and 5 bases from J, with 18 bases between. In DNA form, the CDR3 reads TGTGCCAGCAGTAAGGGTGAGGGATTTCATACTGAAGCTTTCTTT. It yields the protein CASSKGEGFHTEAFF.

The V call is TRBV3-1 (or the pseudogene TRBV3-2), the J call TRBJ2-1; 10 bases match TRBD2. Looked up from germline, CDR1 is LGHDT and CDR2 is YNNKEL (reference sequence). The CDR3 runs to 12 residues. Trimming removed 4 bases from V and 12 bases from J; junction bases left unmatched: 3. The CDR3 DNA follows: TGTGCCAGCAGCCCATCTAGCGGGGGGCAGTTCTTC. It specifies CASSPSSGGQFF.

The V gene is TRBV25-1, the J gene TRBJ2-2, with D tentatively TRBD2 (5 bases). This CDR3 comprises 15 residues. Germline V gene sequence: CDR1 MGHDK, CDR2 SYGVNS. The V gene lost 6 bases and the J gene lost 5 bases, with 16 bases spanning the gap. The CDR3 sequence: CASSARGWSTGELFF. Here the CDR3 DNA reads TGTGCCAGCAGCGCACGGGGATGGAGTACCGGGGAGCTGTTTTTT.

This clone was recorded only once. The gene calls are TRBV28 and TRBJ2-1; 11 bases line up with TRBD2. Per germline, CDR1 MDHEN and CDR2 SYDVKM. Trimming at V came to 6 bases and at J to 3 bases, leaving 7 bases not matched to a gene. This CDR3 spans 16 amino acids. The CDR3 here is CASRTRGLADYNEQFF. DNA for the CDR3: TGTGCCAGCAGGACGAGGGGACTAGCGGACTACAATGAGCAGTTCTTC.

This clone appeared a few times. The chain combines TRBV6-9 with TRBJ2-3, with 8 nucleotides matching TRBD1. This CDR3 has 18 amino acids. V lost 0 bases and J lost 4; bases outside the gene matches: 12. The germline CDR1 and CDR2 sequences are MNHGY and SVAAGI. In DNA, the CDR3 is TGTGCCAGCAGTTATTCGAGGTTAGGACAGGGCGGCGCAGATACGCAGTATTTT. Translated: CASSYSRLGQGGADTQYF.

The sample holds one count of this clone. CDR3 amino acids: CASSPASPANYGYTF. DNA for the CDR3: TGTGCCAGCAGCCCTGCAAGCCCAGCGAACTATGGCTACACCTTC. This chain links TRBV5-4 with TRBJ1-2; no firm D call. Trimming cost V 4 bases and J 2 bases, with 15 bases left between them. CDR1 and CDR2 (germline): SGHNT, YYREEE (reference sequence). This CDR3 contains 15 residues.

This clone has more than one count but fewer than ten. This chain links TRBV7-2 with TRBJ1-6; 9 bases map to TRBD1. The junction had 6 bases not matched to a gene; V was cut back by 5 bases and J by 7 bases. Germline V gene sequence: CDR1 SGHTA, CDR2 FQGNSA. This CDR3 has 15 amino acids. CDR3 in DNA: TGTGCCAGCAGCCCGGGACAGGGCATCAATTCACCCCTCCACTTT. Translation gives CASSPGQGINSPLHF.

For this clone: Other nucleotide sequences in the sample specify the same CDR3. The chain links TRBV3-1 (or the pseudogene TRBV3-2) to TRBJ2-7, with D unclear. CDR3 size: 13 residues. CDR1 and CDR2 from the germline V gene are LGHDT and YNNKEL (reference sequence). Trimming removed 1 base at V and 3 bases at J, with 7 bases between. Here the CDR3 DNA reads TGTGCCAGCAGCCAAGGAGGCGGCTACGAGCAGTACTTC. This sequence encodes CASSQGGGYEQYF.

The CDR3, as DNA: TGTGCCAGCAGTTCGGCGACCAGGGGGAAAACTGAAGCTTTCTTT. Amino acid sequence: CASSSATRGKTEAFF. This sequence joins TRBV6-5 and TRBJ1-1; 7 positions agree with TRBD1. V shed 4 bases, J shed 5 bases, and the junction held 10 bases outside the gene matches. Germline CDR1 and CDR2: MNHEY and SVGAGI. This CDR3 has 15 residues.

This chain uses TRBV3-1 (or the pseudogene TRBV3-2) with TRBJ2-2, with 12 bases that match TRBD2. Germline CDR1 LGHDT, CDR2 YNNKEL (reference sequence). Trimming removed 1 base from V and 8 bases from J; junction bases left unmatched: 5. The CDR3 totals 16 residues. The DNA for the CDR3 is TGTGCCAGCAGCCAAGTTCTAGCGGGAGGGTCTGGGGAGCTGTTTTTT. Its protein is CASSQVLAGGSGELFF.

The rearrangement joins TRBV5-1 to TRBJ1-6, with D perhaps TRBD1 (5 bases). The CDR3 covers 16 residues. Between the trimmed V and J ends, which lost 4 bases and 10 bases, there was a span of 21 bases. From germline, CDR1 is SGHRS and CDR2 YFSETQ. The CDR3 DNA is TGCGCCAGCAGCCCCTTCTCCGCACAGGAAGGATCACCCCTCCACTTT. Protein sequence: CASSPFSAQEGSPLHF.

The V gene is TRBV4-3, the J gene TRBJ1-4; the match to TRBD1 covers 9 bases. V dropped 2 bases and J dropped 0; count of bases not matched to a gene: 1. Germline loops: CDR1 LGHNA, CDR2 YSLEER. The CDR3 is 16 residues long. The CDR3 DNA sequence: TGCGCCAGCAGCCAACGGACAGGGGCAACTAATGAAAAACTGTTTTTT. Protein: CASSQRTGATNEKLFF.

As for this clone: Other DNA sequences within the sample encode an identical CDR3. The chain uses TRBV4-1 and TRBJ1-5; D remains unclear. Deletions cut 4 bases from V and 0 bases from J, with 10 bases between. CDR1 is MGHRA, CDR2 YSYEKL, per germline. The CDR3 totals 15 residues. The CDR3 DNA reads TGCGCCAGCAGCCCATACCGGGATAGCAATCAGCCCCAGCATTTT. Translating gives CASSPYRDSNQPQHF.

V is TRBV7-9 and J is TRBJ2-7; the D is unclear. In germline, CDR1 is SEHNR, CDR2 FQNEAQ (reference sequence). Trimming stripped 4 bases from V and 5 bases from J, with 18 bases between. CDR3 length: 15 amino acids. CDR3 nucleotides: TGTGCCAGCAGCTCCCCTGGCAACCGCAAAAACGAGCAGTACTTC. Translating gives CASSSPGNRKNEQYF.